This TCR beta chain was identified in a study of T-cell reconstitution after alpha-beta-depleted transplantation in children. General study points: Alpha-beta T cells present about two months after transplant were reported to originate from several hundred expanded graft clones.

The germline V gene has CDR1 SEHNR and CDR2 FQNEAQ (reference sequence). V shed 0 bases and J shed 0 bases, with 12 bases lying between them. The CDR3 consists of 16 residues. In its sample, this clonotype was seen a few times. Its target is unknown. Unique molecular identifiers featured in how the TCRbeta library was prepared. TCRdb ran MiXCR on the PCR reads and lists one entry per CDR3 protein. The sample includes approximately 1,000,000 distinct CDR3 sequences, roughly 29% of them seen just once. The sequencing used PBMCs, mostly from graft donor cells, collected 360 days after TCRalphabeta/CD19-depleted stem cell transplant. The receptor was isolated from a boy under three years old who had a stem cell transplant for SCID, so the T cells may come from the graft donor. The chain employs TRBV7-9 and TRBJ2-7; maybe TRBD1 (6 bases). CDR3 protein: CASSLAGHAVSYEQYF. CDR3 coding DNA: TGTGCCAGCAGCTTAGCGGGACACGCCGTCTCCTACGAGCAGTACTTC.